This is a list of T cell receptor beta chains from one sample in a study of blood T cell repertoires in COVID-19. Repertoires were generated with immunoSEQ multiplex PCR, while TCRdb's copy carries only in-frame clones and drops some. In the table there are roughly 98,000 clones, around four fifths of which are singletons. Material: peripheral blood. The receptors derive from a woman between 65 and 79 years old with active or convalescent COVID-19. The CDR3 runs from the conserved cysteine through the conserved F or W. The D gene is left open where the match is weak. Rows may omit the clone size; those that give it use once, few, many or a size class.

D gene: NA; V gene: TRBV2; clone size: few; J gene: TRBJ2-5; CDR3 protein: CASRAGPGETQYF; CDR3 DNA: TGTGCCAGCAGAGCAGGGCCGGGAGAGACCCAGTACTTC
D gene: NA; V gene: TRBV19; clone size: NA; J gene: TRBJ1-6; CDR3 protein: CASSMLRGNSPLHF; CDR3 DNA: TGTGCCAGTAGTATGTTACGGGGGAATTCACCCCTCCACTTT
D gene: TRBD1; V gene: TRBV4-3; clone size: NA; J gene: TRBJ1-2; CDR3 protein: CASSQVRDRALLNYGYTF; CDR3 DNA: TGCGCCAGCAGCCAAGTCCGGGACAGGGCCCTCCTTAACTATGGCTACACCTTC
D gene: TRBD1; V gene: TRBV6-4; clone size: few; J gene: TRBJ1-2; CDR3 protein: CASSSGQGGRTF; CDR3 DNA: TGTGCCAGCAGTTCAGGACAGGGGGGAAGGACCTTC
D gene: NA; V gene: TRBV6-1; clone size: NA; J gene: TRBJ1-3; CDR3 protein: CASSEGSFSGNTIYF; CDR3 DNA: TGTGCCAGCAGTGAAGGGAGCTTCTCTGGAAACACCATATATTTT
D gene: NA; V gene: TRBV7-8; clone size: NA; J gene: TRBJ1-1; CDR3 protein: CASSLEVDGEAFF; CDR3 DNA: TGTGCCAGCAGCTTGGAGGTTGATGGGGAAGCTTTCTTT
D gene: TRBD2; V gene: TRBV5-1; clone size: NA; J gene: TRBJ2-3; CDR3 protein: CASSSGLAGGTDTQYF; CDR3 DNA: TGCGCCAGCAGCTCAGGTCTAGCGGGGGGCACAGATACGCAGTATTTT
D gene: TRBD1; V gene: TRBV5-1; clone size: NA; J gene: TRBJ2-7; CDR3 protein: CASSADRSAYEQYF; CDR3 DNA: TGCGCCAGCAGCGCGGACAGGAGCGCCTACGAGCAGTACTTC
D gene: NA; V gene: TRBV12-2; clone size: once; J gene: TRBJ1-2; CDR3 protein: CASRLQGEDYGYTF; CDR3 DNA: TGTGCAAGTCGCTTACAAGGGGAAGACTATGGCTACACCTTC
D gene: NA; V gene: TRBV11-1; clone size: NA; J gene: TRBJ1-6; CDR3 protein: CASTTDGRNNSPLHF; CDR3 DNA: TGTGCCAGCACCACCGACGGCAGGAATAATTCACCCCTCCACTTT
D gene: NA; V gene: TRBV11-2; clone size: NA; J gene: TRBJ1-4; CDR3 protein: CASSLEGGTNEKLFF; CDR3 DNA: TGTGCCAGCAGCTTAGAAGGGGGAACTAATGAAAAACTGTTTTTT
D gene: TRBD1; V gene: TRBV5-4; clone size: NA; J gene: TRBJ2-6; CDR3 protein: CASSPKGQGYGANVLTF; CDR3 DNA: TGTGCCAGCAGCCCAAAGGGACAGGGGTACGGGGCCAACGTCCTGACTTTC
D gene: NA; V gene: TRBV3-1/TRBV3-2; clone size: NA; J gene: TRBJ1-2; CDR3 protein: CASSQETVYGYTF; CDR3 DNA: TGTGCCAGCAGCCAGGAGACGGTTTATGGCTACACCTTC
D gene: NA; V gene: TRBV6-5; clone size: NA; J gene: TRBJ1-5; CDR3 protein: CASSYASGVGQPQHF; CDR3 DNA: TGTGCCAGCAGTTACGCATCAGGGGTAGGTCAGCCCCAGCATTTT
D gene: NA; V gene: TRBV10-1; clone size: NA; J gene: TRBJ1-1; CDR3 protein: CASSRGTNTEAFF; CDR3 DNA: TGCGCCAGCAGTAGAGGGACTAACACTGAAGCTTTCTTT
D gene: TRBD1; V gene: TRBV15; clone size: NA; J gene: TRBJ1-5; CDR3 protein: CATSKDRGSNQPQHF; CDR3 DNA: TGTGCCACCAGCAAGGACAGGGGGAGCAATCAGCCCCAGCATTTT
D gene: NA; V gene: TRBV7-9; clone size: NA; J gene: TRBJ1-2; CDR3 protein: CASSLGAGMGYGYTF; CDR3 DNA: TGTGCCAGCAGCTTAGGGGCAGGGATGGGCTATGGCTACACCTTC
D gene: NA; V gene: TRBV5-1; clone size: NA; J gene: TRBJ1-1; CDR3 protein: CASSLRPENTEAFF; CDR3 DNA: TGCGCCAGCAGCTTGCGTCCAGAGAACACTGAAGCTTTCTTT
D gene: TRBD1; V gene: TRBV2; clone size: NA; J gene: TRBJ2-3; CDR3 protein: CASRDRQGGTDTQYF; CDR3 DNA: TGTGCCAGCAGGGACAGACAGGGGGGAACAGATACGCAGTATTTT
D gene: NA; V gene: TRBV14; clone size: NA; J gene: TRBJ2-7; CDR3 protein: CASSQGTHRYF; CDR3 DNA: TGTGCCAGCAGCCAAGGGACACACAGGTACTTC
D gene: NA; V gene: TRBV18; clone size: NA; J gene: TRBJ1-1; CDR3 protein: CASSPLQGDTEAFF; CDR3 DNA: TGTGCCAGCTCACCCTTACAGGGCGACACTGAAGCTTTCTTT
D gene: TRBD2; V gene: TRBV5-1; clone size: NA; J gene: TRBJ2-1; CDR3 protein: CASSLTAGGPWNEQFF; CDR3 DNA: TGCGCCAGCAGCTTGACAGCGGGGGGGCCGTGGAATGAGCAGTTCTTC
D gene: NA; V gene: TRBV30; clone size: NA; J gene: TRBJ1-1; CDR3 protein: CAWSVQAGLNTEAFF; CDR3 DNA: TGTGCCTGGAGTGTACAGGCAGGGCTGAACACTGAAGCTTTCTTT
D gene: TRBD1; V gene: TRBV2; clone size: NA; J gene: TRBJ2-7; CDR3 protein: CASRNTGGAYEQYF; CDR3 DNA: TGTGCCAGCAGGAACACAGGGGGCGCATACGAGCAGTACTTC
D gene: TRBD2; V gene: TRBV6-2/TRBV6-3; clone size: NA; J gene: TRBJ2-1; CDR3 protein: CASSDRAGSSYNEQFF; CDR3 DNA: TGTGCCAGCAGTGACCGAGCGGGGAGCTCCTACAATGAGCAGTTCTTC
D gene: NA; V gene: TRBV5-1; clone size: NA; J gene: TRBJ1-2; CDR3 protein: CASSYGQGRGYTF; CDR3 DNA: TGCGCCAGCAGCTACGGACAAGGTCGTGGCTACACCTTC
D gene: NA; V gene: TRBV12-3/TRBV12-4; clone size: NA; J gene: TRBJ1-1; CDR3 protein: CASSETRGGEAFF; CDR3 DNA: TGTGCCAGCAGTGAAACTAGGGGAGGTGAAGCTTTCTTT
D gene: NA; V gene: TRBV11-2; clone size: NA; J gene: TRBJ1-3; CDR3 protein: CASSLEGRAGNTIYF; CDR3 DNA: TGTGCCAGCAGCTTAGAGGGCAGGGCTGGAAACACCATATATTTT
D gene: NA; V gene: TRBV7-2; clone size: NA; J gene: TRBJ1-2; CDR3 protein: CASSLGGQNYGYTF; CDR3 DNA: TGTGCCAGCAGCTTAGGCGGACAGAACTATGGCTACACCTTC
D gene: TRBD2; V gene: TRBV7-2; clone size: few; J gene: TRBJ2-1; CDR3 protein: CASSHRGEGEQFF; CDR3 DNA: TGTGCCAGCAGCCATCGGGGGGAAGGTGAGCAGTTCTTC
D gene: TRBD2; V gene: TRBV5-1; clone size: NA; J gene: TRBJ2-7; CDR3 protein: CASSWTSGATSLGEQYF; CDR3 DNA: TGCGCCAGCAGCTGGACTAGCGGGGCCACTTCCTTGGGGGAGCAGTACTTC
D gene: NA; V gene: TRBV6-4; clone size: NA; J gene: TRBJ2-1; CDR3 protein: CAATGRVKRPGGFNEQFF; CDR3 DNA: TGTGCCGCTACGGGACGGGTAAAACGCCCCGGAGGGTTCAATGAGCAGTTCTTC
D gene: TRBD2; V gene: TRBV6-5; clone size: NA; J gene: TRBJ2-7; CDR3 protein: CASVRTLAGGGEQYF; CDR3 DNA: TGTGCCAGCGTGAGGACACTAGCGGGGGGGGGCGAGCAGTACTTC
D gene: TRBD1; V gene: TRBV2; clone size: NA; J gene: TRBJ1-2; CDR3 protein: CASSRTGNYGYTF; CDR3 DNA: TGTGCCAGCAGCAGGACAGGGAACTATGGCTACACCTTC
D gene: NA; V gene: TRBV6-5; clone size: NA; J gene: TRBJ2-5; CDR3 protein: CASRTSRAMETQYF; CDR3 DNA: TGTGCCAGCAGGACGAGCAGGGCCATGGAGACCCAGTACTTC
D gene: NA; V gene: TRBV5-1; clone size: NA; J gene: TRBJ2-1; CDR3 protein: CASSPSFSNYLFNEQFF; CDR3 DNA: TGCGCCAGCAGCCCCTCTTTTTCGAACTACCTCTTCAATGAGCAGTTCTTC
D gene: NA; V gene: TRBV10-3; clone size: NA; J gene: TRBJ2-3; CDR3 protein: CATTSGDTQYF; CDR3 DNA: TGTGCCACCACGTCGGGAGATACGCAGTATTTT
D gene: TRBD1; V gene: TRBV6-2/TRBV6-3; clone size: NA; J gene: TRBJ1-1; CDR3 protein: CASSSAGGEALHTEAFF; CDR3 DNA: TGTGCCAGCAGTTCGGCAGGGGGAGAGGCGTTGCACACTGAAGCTTTCTTT
D gene: NA; V gene: TRBV6-4; clone size: NA; J gene: TRBJ1-1; CDR3 protein: CASSDSGAGAEAFF; CDR3 DNA: TGTGCCAGCAGTGACTCAGGGGCAGGGGCTGAAGCTTTCTTT
D gene: NA; V gene: TRBV14; clone size: NA; J gene: TRBJ1-1; CDR3 protein: CASSYTGWWTEAFF; CDR3 DNA: TGTGCCAGCAGCTATACAGGGTGGTGGACTGAAGCTTTCTTT
D gene: NA; V gene: TRBV19; clone size: NA; J gene: TRBJ1-5; CDR3 protein: CASSIGGASTYSNQPQHF; CDR3 DNA: TGTGCCAGTAGTATTGGGGGGGCGAGCACTTATAGCAATCAGCCCCAGCATTTT
D gene: NA; V gene: TRBV10-3; clone size: NA; J gene: TRBJ2-5; CDR3 protein: CAISESSGRSTQYF; CDR3 DNA: TGTGCCATCAGTGAGAGCTCAGGGAGGAGCACCCAGTACTTC
D gene: TRBD1; V gene: TRBV2; clone size: NA; J gene: TRBJ2-2; CDR3 protein: CASRGQASNTGELFF; CDR3 DNA: TGTGCCAGCAGGGGACAGGCCTCGAACACCGGGGAGCTGTTTTTT
D gene: TRBD1; V gene: TRBV28; clone size: NA; J gene: TRBJ1-4; CDR3 protein: CASSPGQGRGEKLFF; CDR3 DNA: TGTGCCAGCAGTCCAGGACAGGGGAGAGGTGAAAAACTGTTTTTT
D gene: NA; V gene: TRBV3-1/TRBV3-2; clone size: NA; J gene: TRBJ2-6; CDR3 protein: CASSQGTAVSGANVLTF; CDR3 DNA: TGTGCCAGCAGCCAAGGGACAGCCGTCTCTGGGGCCAACGTCCTGACTTTC